The TCR beta chain described here comes from a study of blood T cell repertoires in COVID-19. Study information: The samples span acute and convalescent COVID-19 from the United States, Italy and Spain. Nucleic acid was either cDNA or gDNA, and it came from T cells, B-cell-depleted T cells, or PBMCs.

As handled by the study authors: Nucleated cell counts were estimated from reference gene primer amplification. Only in-frame clones appear in the TCRdb table, and some are missing; sequencing was by immunoSEQ multiplex PCR. For V, J and clone size, that table is used; D and trimming come from the DNA. This table holds a few hundred thousand clones, roughly 84% found once. The CDR3 is 14 amino acids. V gave up 3 bases and J gave up 0 bases; unmatched junction bases: 3. Germline lookup yields CDR1 SGHTS and CDR2 YDEGEE. Sequencing was carried out using peripheral blood. This clonotype was sampled from a young woman with acute or convalescent COVID-19. The chain joins TRBV5-8 to TRBJ2-7; TRBD2 matches 7 bases. For the CDR3, the DNA is TGTGCCAGCAGCTACACTAGCGTCTCCTACGAGCAGTACTTC. Translating it yields CASSYTSVSYEQYF.